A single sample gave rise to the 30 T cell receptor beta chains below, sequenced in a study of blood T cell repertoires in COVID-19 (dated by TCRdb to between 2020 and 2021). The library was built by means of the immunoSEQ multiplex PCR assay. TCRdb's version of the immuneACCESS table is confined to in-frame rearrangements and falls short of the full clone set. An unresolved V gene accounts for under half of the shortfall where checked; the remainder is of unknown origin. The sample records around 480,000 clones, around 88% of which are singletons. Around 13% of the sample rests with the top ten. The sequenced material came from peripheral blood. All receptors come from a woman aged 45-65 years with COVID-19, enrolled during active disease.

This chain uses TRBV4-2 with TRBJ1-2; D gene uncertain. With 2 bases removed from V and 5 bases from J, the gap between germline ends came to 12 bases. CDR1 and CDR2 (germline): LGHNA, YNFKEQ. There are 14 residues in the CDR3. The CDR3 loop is CASSQNMEAYGYTF. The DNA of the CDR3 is TGTGCCAGCAGCCAAAACATGGAGGCTTATGGCTACACCTTC.

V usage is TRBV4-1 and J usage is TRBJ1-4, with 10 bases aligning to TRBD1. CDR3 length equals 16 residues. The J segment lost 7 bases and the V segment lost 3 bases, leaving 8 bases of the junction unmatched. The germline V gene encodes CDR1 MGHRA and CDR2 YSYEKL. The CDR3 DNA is TGCGCCAGCAGCCAGGTCTTGACAGGGGGCGGTGAAAAACTGTTTTTT. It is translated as CASSQVLTGGGEKLFF.

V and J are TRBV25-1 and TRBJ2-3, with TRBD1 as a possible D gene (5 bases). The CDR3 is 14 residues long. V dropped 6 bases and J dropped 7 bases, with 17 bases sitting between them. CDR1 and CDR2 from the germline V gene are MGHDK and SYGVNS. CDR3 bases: TGTGCCAGCAGCCCCTACAGGTCGTTAAATACGCAGTATTTT. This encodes CASSPYRSLNTQYF.

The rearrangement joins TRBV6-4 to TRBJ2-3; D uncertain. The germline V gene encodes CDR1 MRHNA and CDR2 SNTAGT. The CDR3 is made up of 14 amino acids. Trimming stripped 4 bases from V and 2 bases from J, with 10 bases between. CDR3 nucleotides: TGTGCCAGCAGTGTCGCCGGGTCCACAGATACGCAGTATTTT. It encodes CASSVAGSTDTQYF.

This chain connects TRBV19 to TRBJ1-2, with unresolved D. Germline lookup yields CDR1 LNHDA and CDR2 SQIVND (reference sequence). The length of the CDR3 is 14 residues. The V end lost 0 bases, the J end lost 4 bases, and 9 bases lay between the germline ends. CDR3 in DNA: TGTGCCAGTAGTATAGACGGGGAGTTCTATGGCTACACCTTC. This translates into CASSIDGEFYGYTF.

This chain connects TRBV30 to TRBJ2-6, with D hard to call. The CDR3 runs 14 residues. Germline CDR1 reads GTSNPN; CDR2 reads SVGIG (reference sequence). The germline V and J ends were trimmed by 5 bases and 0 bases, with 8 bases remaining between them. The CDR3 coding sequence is TGTGCCTGGTGCCTGAGCTCTGGGGCCAACGTCCTGACTTTC. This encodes CAWCLSSGANVLTF.

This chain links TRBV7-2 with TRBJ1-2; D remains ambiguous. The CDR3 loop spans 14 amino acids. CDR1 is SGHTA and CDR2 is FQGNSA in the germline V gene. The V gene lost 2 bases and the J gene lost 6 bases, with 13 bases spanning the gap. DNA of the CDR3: TGTGCCAGCAGCTTAACCCCCCCCGGGAATGGCTACACCTTC. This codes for CASSLTPPGNGYTF.

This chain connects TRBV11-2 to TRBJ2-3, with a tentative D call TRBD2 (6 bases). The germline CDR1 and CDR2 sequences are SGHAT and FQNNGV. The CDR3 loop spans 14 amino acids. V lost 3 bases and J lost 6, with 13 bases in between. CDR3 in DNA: TGTGCCAGCAGCTTGACTAGATCCCCGGATACGCAGTATTTT. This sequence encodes CASSLTRSPDTQYF. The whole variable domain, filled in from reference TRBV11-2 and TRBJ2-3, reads EAGVAQSPRYKIIEKRQSVAFWCNPISGHATLYWYQQILGQGPKLLIQFQNNGVVDDSQLPKDRFSAERLKGVDSTLKIQPAKLEDSAVYLCASSLTRSPDTQYFGPGTRLTVL.

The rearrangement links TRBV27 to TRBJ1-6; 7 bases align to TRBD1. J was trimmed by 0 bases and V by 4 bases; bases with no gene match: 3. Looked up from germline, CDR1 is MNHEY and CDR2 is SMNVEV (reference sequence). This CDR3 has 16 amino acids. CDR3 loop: CASSSQGSSYNSPLHF. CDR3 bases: TGTGCCAGCAGTTCACAGGGGAGCTCCTATAATTCACCCCTCCACTTT.

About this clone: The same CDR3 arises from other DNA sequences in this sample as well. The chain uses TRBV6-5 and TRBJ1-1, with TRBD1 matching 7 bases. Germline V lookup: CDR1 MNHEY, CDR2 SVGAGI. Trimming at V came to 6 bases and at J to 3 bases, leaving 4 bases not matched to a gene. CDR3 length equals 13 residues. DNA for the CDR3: TGTGCCAGCAGAGGGGGCCCTCACACTGAAGCTTTCTTT. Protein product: CASRGGPHTEAFF.

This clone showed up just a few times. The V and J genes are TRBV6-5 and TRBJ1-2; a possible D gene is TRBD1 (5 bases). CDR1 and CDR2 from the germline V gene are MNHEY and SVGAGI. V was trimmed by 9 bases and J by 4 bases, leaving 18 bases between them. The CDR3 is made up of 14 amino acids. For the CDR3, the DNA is TGTGCCAGTGAGAACCGGGACTTCCTCTATGGCTACACCTTC. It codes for CASENRDFLYGYTF.

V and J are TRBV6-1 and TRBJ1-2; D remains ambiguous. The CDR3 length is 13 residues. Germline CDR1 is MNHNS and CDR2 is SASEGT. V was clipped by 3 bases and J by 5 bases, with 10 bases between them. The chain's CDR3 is CASSEEPRYGYTF. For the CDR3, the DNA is TGTGCCAGCAGTGAGGAACCGAGGTATGGCTACACCTTC.

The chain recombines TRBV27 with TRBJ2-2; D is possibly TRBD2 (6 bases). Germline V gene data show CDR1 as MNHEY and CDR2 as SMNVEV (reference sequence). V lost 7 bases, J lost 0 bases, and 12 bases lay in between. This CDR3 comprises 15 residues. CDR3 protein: CASTPGLANTGELFF. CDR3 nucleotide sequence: TGTGCCAGCACCCCGGGACTCGCGAACACCGGGGAGCTGTTTTTT.

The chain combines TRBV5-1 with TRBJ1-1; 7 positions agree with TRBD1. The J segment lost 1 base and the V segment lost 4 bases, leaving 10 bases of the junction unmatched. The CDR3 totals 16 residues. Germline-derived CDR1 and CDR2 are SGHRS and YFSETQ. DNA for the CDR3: TGCGCCAGCAGCCAGAGGACAGGAGGAGGGAACACTGAAGCTTTCTTT. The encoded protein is CASSQRTGGGNTEAFF.

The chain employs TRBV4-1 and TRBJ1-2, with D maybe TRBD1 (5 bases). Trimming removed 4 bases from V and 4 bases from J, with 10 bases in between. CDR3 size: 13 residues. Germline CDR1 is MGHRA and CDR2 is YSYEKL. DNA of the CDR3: TGCGCCAGCAGCCCCTTGGGGGGCTATGGCTACACCTTC. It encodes CASSPLGGYGYTF.

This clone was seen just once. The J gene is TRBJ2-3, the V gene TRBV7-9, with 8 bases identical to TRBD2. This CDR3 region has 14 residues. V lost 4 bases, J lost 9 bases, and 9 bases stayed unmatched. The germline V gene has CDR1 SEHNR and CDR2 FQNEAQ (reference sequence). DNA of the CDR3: TGTGCCAGCAGCTCCGGGGGGGCCGGCGACACGCAGTATTTT. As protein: CASSSGGAGDTQYF.

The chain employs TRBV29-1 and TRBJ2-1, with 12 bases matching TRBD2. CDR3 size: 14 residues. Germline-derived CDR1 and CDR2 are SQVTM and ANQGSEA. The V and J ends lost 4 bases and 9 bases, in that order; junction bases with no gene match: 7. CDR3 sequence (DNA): TGCAGCGTTGCGGCTAGCGGGGGGGCGGGTGAGCAGTTCTTC. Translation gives CSVAASGGAGEQFF.

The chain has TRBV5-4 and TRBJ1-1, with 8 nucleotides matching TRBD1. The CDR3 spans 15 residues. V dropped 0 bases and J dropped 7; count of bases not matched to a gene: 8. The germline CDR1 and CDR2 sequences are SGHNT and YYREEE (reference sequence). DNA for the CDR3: TGTGCCAGCAGCTTGGACCGACAGGGGATGAGTGAAGCTTTCTTT. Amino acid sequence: CASSLDRQGMSEAFF.

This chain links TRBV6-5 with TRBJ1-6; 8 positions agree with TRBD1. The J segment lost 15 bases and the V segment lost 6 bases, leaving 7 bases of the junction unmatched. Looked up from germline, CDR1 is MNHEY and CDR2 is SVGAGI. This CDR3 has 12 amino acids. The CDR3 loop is CASSLGQAGLHF. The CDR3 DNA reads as TGTGCCAGCAGCCTGGGACAGGCCGGCCTCCACTTT.

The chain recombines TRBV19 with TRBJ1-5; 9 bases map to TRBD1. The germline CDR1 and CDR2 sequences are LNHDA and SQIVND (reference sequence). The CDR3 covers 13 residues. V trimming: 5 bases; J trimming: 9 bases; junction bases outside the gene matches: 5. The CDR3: CASSGTGSRPQHF. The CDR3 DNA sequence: TGTGCCAGTAGTGGGACAGGGAGTAGGCCCCAGCATTTT.

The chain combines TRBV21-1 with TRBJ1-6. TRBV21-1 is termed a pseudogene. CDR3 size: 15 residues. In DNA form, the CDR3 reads TGTGCCAGCAGCAAAGGGAGACCCCAGCGGTCACCCCTCCACTTT. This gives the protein CASSKGRPQRSPLHF.

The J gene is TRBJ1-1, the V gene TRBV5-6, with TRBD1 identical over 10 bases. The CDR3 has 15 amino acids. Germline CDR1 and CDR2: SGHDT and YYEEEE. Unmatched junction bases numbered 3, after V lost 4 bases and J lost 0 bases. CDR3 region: CASSPGTGVNTEAFF. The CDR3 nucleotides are TGTGCCAGCAGCCCCGGGACAGGGGTGAACACTGAAGCTTTCTTT.

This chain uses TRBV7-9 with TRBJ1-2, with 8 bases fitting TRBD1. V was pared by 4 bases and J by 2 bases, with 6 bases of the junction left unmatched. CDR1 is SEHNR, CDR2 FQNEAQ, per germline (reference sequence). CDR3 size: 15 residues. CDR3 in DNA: TGTGCCAGCAGCTCGTCGACAGGGGAAAACTATGGCTACACCTTC. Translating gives CASSSSTGENYGYTF.

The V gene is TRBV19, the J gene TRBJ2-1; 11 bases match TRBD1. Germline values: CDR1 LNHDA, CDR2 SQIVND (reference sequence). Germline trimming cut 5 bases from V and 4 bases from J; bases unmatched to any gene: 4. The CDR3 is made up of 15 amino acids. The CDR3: CASSSRDRGYNEQFF. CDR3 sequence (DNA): TGTGCCAGTAGTTCCCGGGACAGGGGGTACAATGAGCAGTTCTTC.

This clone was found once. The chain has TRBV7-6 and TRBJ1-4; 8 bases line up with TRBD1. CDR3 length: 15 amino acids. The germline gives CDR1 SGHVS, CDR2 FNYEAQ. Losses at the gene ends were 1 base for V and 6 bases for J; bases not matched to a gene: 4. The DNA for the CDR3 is TGTGCCAGCAGCTTAGAGACAGGGGAACATGAAAAACTGTTTTTT. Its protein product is CASSLETGEHEKLFF.

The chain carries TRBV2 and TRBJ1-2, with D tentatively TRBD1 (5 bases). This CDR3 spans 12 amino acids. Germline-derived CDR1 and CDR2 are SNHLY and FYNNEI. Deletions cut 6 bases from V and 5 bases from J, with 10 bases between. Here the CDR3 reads CASRNDRYGYTF. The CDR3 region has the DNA TGTGCCAGCAGAAACGACAGATATGGCTACACCTTC.

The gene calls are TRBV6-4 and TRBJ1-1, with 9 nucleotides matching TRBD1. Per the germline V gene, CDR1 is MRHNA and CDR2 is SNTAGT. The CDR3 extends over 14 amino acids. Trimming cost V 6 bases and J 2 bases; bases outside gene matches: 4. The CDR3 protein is CASSRGQGNTEAFF. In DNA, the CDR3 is TGTGCCAGCAGCCGGGGACAGGGTAACACTGAAGCTTTCTTT.

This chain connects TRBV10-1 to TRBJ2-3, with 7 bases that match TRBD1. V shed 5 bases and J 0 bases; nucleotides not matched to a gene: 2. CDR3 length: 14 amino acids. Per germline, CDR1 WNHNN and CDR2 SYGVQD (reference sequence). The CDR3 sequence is CASSWDRSTDTQYF. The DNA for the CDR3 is TGCGCCAGCAGTTGGGACAGAAGCACAGATACGCAGTATTTT.

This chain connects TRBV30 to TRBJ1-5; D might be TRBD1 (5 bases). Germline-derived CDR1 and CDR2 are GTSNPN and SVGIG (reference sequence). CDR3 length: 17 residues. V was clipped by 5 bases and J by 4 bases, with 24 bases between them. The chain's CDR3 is CAWGIGMAPRTNQPQHF. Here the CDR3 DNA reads TGTGCCTGGGGGATTGGTATGGCTCCCAGGACAAATCAGCCCCAGCATTTT.

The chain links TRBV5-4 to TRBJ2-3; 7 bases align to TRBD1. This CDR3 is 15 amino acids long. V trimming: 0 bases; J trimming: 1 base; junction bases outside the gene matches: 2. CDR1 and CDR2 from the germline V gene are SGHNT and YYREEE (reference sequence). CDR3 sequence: CASSLGGGRTDTQYF. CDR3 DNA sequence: TGTGCCAGCAGCTTGGGAGGGGGCCGCACAGATACGCAGTATTTT.